The T cell receptor (beta chain) described here comes from a study of T cells after yellow fever vaccination (dated by TCRdb to between 2018 and 2020). Context from the whole study: The SMART-Seq v4 Ultra Low Input RNA kit was used to prepare libraries from fractions with low cell numbers. Bulk TCR alpha and beta repertoires were sequenced longitudinally to track T-cell clones before and after primary and booster YFV17D yellow fever vaccination. Two healthy male donors, one aged 18 to 30 and one aged 30 to 39 years, made up the cohort. Blood was collected at multiple timepoints before and after primary and secondary immunization, and bulk PBMC replicates and cell subsets were isolated. Paper-wide results and their limitations: Only two donors were included in the study, so the extent to which the findings can be generalized is limited. Computational filtering was needed because FACS-sorted repertoires could contain abundant contaminating clonotypes from the bulk population. A small share of clonotypes occurred in both CD4 and CD8 compartments, likely arising from convergent recombination. The secondary T-cell response was found to be weaker but faster than the primary response, with a peak reached on day 5 rather than on day 15. Most clones expanded after primary vaccination (approximately 96% of CD4 and 80% to 90% of CD8) were re-detected after the booster, suggesting that broad memory maintenance occurred.

The germline V gene (reference sequence) supplies CDR1 SGHKS and CDR2 YYEKEE. V drops 5 bases and J drops 3 bases, leaving 15 bases in between. The CDR3, from cysteine to phenylalanine, totals 14 residues. The only DNA kept is the CDR3, 42 bases in frame from the first base. TCR cDNA was synthesized by 5'RACE template switching, which introduced a universal primer site and unique molecular identifiers. Priming for cDNA synthesis came from both the TCR alpha and TCR beta constant segments. Library amplification used two PCR steps, and the second PCR step added sample barcodes and sequencing adapters. Sequencing of the libraries was done on either Illumina HiSeq 2500 (2x100 bp) or NovaSeq (2x150 bp). The study's processing was this. Demultiplexing of reads and collapsing into UMI consensus sequences were performed with MIGEC, and V(D)J alignment was carried out with MiXCR. Vaccine-responding clonotypes were identified with edgeR using replicate PBMC samples, with FDR below 0.01 and a log2 fold change above 5 up to day 15 being required. Bulk clonotypes were assigned CD4 or CD8 identity according to which sequenced CD4 or CD8 repertoire held them at higher abundance. The public reads were reanalyzed by TCRdb: fastp trimming at Q25, MiXCR alignment, in-frame beta chains only. Every entry covers one CDR3 protein and lists the most common genes and DNA from its rows. The V and J calls were not made by the authors but by TCRdb's processing. The sample has about 330,000 distinct CDR3 sequences on record, about 6.9% of them singletons. The ten most abundant clones make up around 17% of the sample.

The sample's treatment or condition label is to be understood as: live attenuated yellow fever vaccine strain. At each blood-draw timepoint, two biological replicates of bulk PBMCs were obtained. A standard Ficoll-Paque protocol was used to isolate PBMCs from peripheral blood. RNA was extracted with TriZol from bulk PBMCs, CD4 and CD8 fractions, and dextramer-positive and dextramer-negative fractions. For this clonotype: No antigen is known for it. Base qualities are not at hand, and no much larger clone is one base apart.

The origin of this receptor is a man aged 18 to 35 who received the YFV17D yellow fever vaccine. The chain couples TRBV5-5 to TRBJ2-7; a confident D gene designation cannot be given. The input for sequencing was PBMCs, taken roughly 47 days after the first yellow fever vaccination. CDR3 loop: CASSSGPIFYEQYF. The nucleotide sequence reads TGTGCCAGCAGTTCGGGTCCCATTTTCTACGAGCAGTACTTC.